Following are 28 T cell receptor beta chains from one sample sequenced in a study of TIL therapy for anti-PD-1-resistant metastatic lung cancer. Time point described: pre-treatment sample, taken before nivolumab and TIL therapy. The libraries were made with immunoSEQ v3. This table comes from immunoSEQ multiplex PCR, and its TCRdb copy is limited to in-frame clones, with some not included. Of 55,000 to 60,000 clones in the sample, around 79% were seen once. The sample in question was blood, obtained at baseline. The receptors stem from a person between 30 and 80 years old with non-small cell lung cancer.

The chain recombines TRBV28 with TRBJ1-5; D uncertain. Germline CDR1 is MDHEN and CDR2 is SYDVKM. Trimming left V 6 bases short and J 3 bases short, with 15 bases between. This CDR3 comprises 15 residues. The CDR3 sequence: CASSIPAGPNQPQHF. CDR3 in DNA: TGTGCCAGCAGCATTCCTGCCGGGCCCAATCAGCCCCAGCATTTT.

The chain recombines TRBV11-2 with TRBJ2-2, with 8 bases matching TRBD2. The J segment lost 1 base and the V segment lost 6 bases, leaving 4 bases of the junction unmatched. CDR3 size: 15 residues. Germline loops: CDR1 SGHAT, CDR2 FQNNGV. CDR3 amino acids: CASSRLAQNTGELFF. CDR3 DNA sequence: TGTGCCAGCAGTAGACTAGCGCAGAACACCGGGGAGCTGTTTTTT.

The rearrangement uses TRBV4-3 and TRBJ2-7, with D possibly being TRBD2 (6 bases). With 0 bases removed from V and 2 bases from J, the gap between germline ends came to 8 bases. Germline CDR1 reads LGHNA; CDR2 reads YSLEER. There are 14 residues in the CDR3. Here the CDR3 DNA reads TGCGCCAGCAGCCAAGAGGCGGGGCCCTACGAGCAGTACTTC. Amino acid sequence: CASSQEAGPYEQYF.

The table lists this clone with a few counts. This CDR3 is CASSDEGAGYTEAFF. DNA of the CDR3: TGTGCCAGCAGTGATGAGGGGGCAGGGTACACTGAAGCTTTCTTT. The chain uses TRBV25-1 and TRBJ1-1; 7 bases are a match to TRBD1. CDR1 and CDR2 from the germline V gene are MGHDK and SYGVNS. After removal of 3 bases from V and 3 bases from J, the junction contained 7 bases not matched to a gene. The CDR3 consists of 15 residues.

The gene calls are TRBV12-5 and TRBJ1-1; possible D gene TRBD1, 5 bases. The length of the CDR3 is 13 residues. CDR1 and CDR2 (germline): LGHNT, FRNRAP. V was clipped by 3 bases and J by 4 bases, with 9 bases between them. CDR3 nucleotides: TGTGCTAGTGGTTTTGGGGCGTCCACTGAAGCTTTCTTT. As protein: CASGFGASTEAFF.

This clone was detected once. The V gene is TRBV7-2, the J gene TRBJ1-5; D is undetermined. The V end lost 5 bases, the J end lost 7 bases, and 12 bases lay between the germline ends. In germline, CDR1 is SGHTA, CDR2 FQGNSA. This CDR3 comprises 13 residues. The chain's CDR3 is CASSPHHGQPQHF. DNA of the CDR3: TGTGCCAGCAGCCCACATCACGGGCAGCCCCAGCATTTT.

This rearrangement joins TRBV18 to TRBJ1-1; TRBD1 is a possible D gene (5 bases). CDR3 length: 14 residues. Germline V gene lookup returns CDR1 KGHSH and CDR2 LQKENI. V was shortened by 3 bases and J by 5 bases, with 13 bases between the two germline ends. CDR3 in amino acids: CASSPPGSPTEAFF. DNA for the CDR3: TGTGCCAGCTCACCCCCAGGGTCGCCTACTGAAGCTTTCTTT.

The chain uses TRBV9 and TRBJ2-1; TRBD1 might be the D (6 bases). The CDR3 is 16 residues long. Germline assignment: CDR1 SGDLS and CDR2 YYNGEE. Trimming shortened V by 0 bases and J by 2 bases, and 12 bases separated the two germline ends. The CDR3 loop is CASSVVTGTTYNEQFF. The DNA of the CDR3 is TGTGCCAGCAGCGTAGTGACGGGGACAACCTACAATGAGCAGTTCTTC.

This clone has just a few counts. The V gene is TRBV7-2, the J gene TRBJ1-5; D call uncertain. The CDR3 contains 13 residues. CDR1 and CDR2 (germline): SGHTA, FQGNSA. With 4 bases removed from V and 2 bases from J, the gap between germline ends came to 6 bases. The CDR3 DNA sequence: TGTGCCAGCAGCTACCCGGGCAATCAGCCCCAGCATTTT. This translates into CASSYPGNQPQHF.

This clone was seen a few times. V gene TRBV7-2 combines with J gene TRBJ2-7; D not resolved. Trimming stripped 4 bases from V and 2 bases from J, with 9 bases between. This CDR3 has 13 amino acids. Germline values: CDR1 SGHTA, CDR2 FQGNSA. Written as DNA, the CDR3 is TGTGCCAGCAGCTCTTCGCAGGCCTACGAGCAGTACTTC. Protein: CASSSSQAYEQYF.

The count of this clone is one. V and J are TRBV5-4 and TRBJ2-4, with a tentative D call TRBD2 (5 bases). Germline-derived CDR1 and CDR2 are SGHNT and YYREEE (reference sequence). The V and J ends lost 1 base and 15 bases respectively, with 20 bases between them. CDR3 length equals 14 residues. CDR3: CASSLSPSPDERYF. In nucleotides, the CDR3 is TGTGCCAGCAGCTTGTCCCCTAGCCCGGATGAACGGTACTTC.

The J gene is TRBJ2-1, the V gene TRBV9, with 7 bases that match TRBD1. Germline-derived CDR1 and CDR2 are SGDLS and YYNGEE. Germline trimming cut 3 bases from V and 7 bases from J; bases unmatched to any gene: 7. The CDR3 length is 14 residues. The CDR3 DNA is TGTGCCAGCAGCGGAAGGGGGCTCGGGAATGAGCAGTTCTTC. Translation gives CASSGRGLGNEQFF.

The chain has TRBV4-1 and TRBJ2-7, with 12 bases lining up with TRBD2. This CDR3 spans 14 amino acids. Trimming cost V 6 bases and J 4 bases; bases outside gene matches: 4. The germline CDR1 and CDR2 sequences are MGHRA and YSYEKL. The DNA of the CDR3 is TGCGCCAGCAGTGAAGGACTAGCGGGATACGAGCAGTACTTC. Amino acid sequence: CASSEGLAGYEQYF.

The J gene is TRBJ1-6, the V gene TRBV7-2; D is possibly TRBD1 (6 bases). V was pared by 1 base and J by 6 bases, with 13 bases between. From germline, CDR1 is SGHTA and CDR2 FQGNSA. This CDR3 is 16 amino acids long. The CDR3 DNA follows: TGTGCCAGCAGCTTAGGAGGGGGAACGAGTAATTCACCCCTCCACTTT. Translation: CASSLGGGTSNSPLHF.

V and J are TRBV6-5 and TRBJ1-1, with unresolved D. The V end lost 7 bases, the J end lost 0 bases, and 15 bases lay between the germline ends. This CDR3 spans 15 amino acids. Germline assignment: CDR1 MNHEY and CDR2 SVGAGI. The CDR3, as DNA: TGTGCCAGCACCCTACGAGGGCGGGTGAACACTGAAGCTTTCTTT. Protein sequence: CASTLRGRVNTEAFF.

CDR3: CASSQYHSGTANTEAFF. The CDR3 region has the DNA TGCGCCAGCAGCCAATACCATTCCGGGACAGCGAACACTGAAGCTTTCTTT. This chain links TRBV4-3 with TRBJ1-1, with 7 bases matching TRBD1. With V trimmed by 2 bases and J by 1 base, 10 bases remained unmatched. CDR1 and CDR2 (germline): LGHNA, YSLEER. This CDR3 comprises 17 residues.

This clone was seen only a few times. Here the CDR3 DNA reads TGCGCCAGCAGTACGGGACAGACCAATGAGCAGTTCTTC. The encoded protein is CASSTGQTNEQFF. The chain links TRBV10-1 to TRBJ2-1; TRBD1 matches 7 bases. Germline CDR1 WNHNN, CDR2 SYGVQD (reference sequence). V shed 5 bases, J shed 6 bases, and the junction held 4 bases outside the gene matches. The CDR3 contains 13 residues.

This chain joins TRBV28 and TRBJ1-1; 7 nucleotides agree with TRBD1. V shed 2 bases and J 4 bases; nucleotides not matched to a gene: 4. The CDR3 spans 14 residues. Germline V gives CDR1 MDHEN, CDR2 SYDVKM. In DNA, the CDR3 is TGTGCCAGCAGTTTAATACAGGGGCCCACTGAAGCTTTCTTT. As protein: CASSLIQGPTEAFF.

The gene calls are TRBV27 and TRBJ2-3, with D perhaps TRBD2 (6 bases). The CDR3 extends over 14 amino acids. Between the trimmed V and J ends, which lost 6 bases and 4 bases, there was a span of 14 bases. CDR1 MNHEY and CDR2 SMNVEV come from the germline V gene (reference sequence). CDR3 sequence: CASSLVPSADTQYF. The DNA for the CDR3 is TGTGCCAGCAGCCTAGTGCCTAGCGCAGATACGCAGTATTTT.

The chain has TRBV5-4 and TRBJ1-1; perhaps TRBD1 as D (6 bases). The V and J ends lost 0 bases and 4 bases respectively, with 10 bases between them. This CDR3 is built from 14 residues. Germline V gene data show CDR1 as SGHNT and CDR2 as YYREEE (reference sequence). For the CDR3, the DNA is TGTGCCAGCAGCTTGGGGCAGGGGAGCACTGAAGCTTTCTTT. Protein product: CASSLGQGSTEAFF.

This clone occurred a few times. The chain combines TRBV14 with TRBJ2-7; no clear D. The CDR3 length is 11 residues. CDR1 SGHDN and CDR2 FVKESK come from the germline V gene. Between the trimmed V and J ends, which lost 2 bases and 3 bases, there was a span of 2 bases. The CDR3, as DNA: TGTGCCAGCAGCCAATTCTACGAGCAGTACTTC. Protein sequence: CASSQFYEQYF.

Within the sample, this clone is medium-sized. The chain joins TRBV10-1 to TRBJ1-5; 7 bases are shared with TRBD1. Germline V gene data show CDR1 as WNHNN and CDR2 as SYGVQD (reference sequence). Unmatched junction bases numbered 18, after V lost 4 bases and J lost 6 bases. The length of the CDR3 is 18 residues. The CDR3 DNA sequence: TGCGCCAGCAGTGGCCCCCGAGAACAGGGGAACCACAGTCAGCCCCAGCATTTT. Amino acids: CASSGPREQGNHSQPQHF.

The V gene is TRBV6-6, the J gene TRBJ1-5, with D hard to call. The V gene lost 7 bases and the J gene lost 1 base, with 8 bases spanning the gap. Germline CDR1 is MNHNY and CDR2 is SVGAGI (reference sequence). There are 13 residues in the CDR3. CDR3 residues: CASNNLSNQPQHF. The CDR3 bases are TGTGCCAGCAACAACTTGAGCAATCAGCCCCAGCATTTT.

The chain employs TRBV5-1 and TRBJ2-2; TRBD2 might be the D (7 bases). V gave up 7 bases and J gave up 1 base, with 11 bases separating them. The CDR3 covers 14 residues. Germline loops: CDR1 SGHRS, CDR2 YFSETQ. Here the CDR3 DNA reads TGCGCCAGCCAGCGGGGACAGAACACCGGGGAGCTGTTTTTT. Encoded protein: CASQRGQNTGELFF. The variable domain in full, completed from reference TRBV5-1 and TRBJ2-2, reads KAGVTQTPRYLIKTRGQQVTLSCSPISGHRSVSWYQQTPGQGLQFLFEYFSETQRNKGNFPGRFSGRQFSNSRSEMNVSTLELGDSALYLCASQRGQNTGELFFGEGSRLTVL.

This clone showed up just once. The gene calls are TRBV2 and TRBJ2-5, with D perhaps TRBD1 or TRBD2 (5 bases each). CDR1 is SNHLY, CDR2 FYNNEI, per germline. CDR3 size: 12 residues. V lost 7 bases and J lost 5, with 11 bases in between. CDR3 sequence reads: CASKGPGETQYF. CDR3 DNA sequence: TGTGCCAGCAAGGGGCCGGGGGAGACCCAGTACTTC.

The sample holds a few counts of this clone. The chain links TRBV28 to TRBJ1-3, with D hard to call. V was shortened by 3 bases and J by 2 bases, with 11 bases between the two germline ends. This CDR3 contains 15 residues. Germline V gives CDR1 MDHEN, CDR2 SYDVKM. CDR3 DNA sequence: TGTGCCAGCAGTTTCGGGGTTGGTGCTGGAAACACCATATATTTT. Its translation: CASSFGVGAGNTIYF.

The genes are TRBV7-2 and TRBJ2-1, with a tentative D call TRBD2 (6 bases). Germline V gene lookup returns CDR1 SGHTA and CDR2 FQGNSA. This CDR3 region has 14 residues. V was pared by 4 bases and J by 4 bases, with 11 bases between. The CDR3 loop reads CASSSLSGYNEQFF. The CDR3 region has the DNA TGTGCCAGCAGCTCCCTTAGCGGTTACAATGAGCAGTTCTTC. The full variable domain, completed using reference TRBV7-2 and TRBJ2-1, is GAGVSQSPSNKVTEKGKDVELRCDPISGHTALYWYRQSLGQGLEFLIYFQGNSAPDKSGLPSDRFSAERTGGSVSTLTIQRTQQEDSAVYLCASSSLSGYNEQFFGPGTRLTVL.

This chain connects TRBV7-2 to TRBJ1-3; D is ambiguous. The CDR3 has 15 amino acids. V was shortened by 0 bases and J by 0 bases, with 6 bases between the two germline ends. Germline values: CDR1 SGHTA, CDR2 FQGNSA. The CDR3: CASSLARFSGNTIYF. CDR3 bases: TGTGCCAGCAGCTTAGCCAGATTCTCTGGAAACACCATATATTTT.